These T cell receptor beta chains were read from a single sample in a study of regulatory T cells in long-lasting Graves disease. TCRdb reprocessed the multiplex PCR reads with MiXCR, giving one entry per CDR3 protein. Of fewer than 650,000 distinct CDR3 sequences in the sample, roughly 16% were seen once. In addition, the sample was reused for a study of T cells in Graves' hyperthyroidism and ophthalmopathy.

The sequences come from peripheral blood mononuclear cells (PBMCs), collected at new diagnosis, from a patient treated with antithyroid drugs. Source of these receptors: a woman in her twenties or thirties with Graves disease. Both conserved end residues are part of each CDR3. The D gene is left open where the match is weak. Clone size appears in some rows only: once, few, many, or a class for an expanded clone.

CDR3: CSALTSGVTYEQYF
DNA: TGCAGTGCTTTGACTAGCGGGGTCACCTACGAGCAGTACTTC
D: TRBD2
length: 14
J: TRBJ2-7
V: TRBV20-1
size: many

CDR3: CASRAGLGNTGELFF
DNA: TGTGCCAGCAGGGCGGGACTAGGTAACACCGGGGAGCTGTTTTTT
D: TRBD2
length: 15
J: TRBJ2-2
V: TRBV2
size: many

CDR3: CASSGTISYNEQFF
DNA: TGTGCCAGCAGCGGGACAATTTCCTACAATGAGCAGTTCTTC
D: -
length: 14
J: TRBJ2-1
V: TRBV12-3/TRBV12-4
size: -

CDR3: CASSSGQGVHEQYF
DNA: TGTGCCAGCAGTTCGGGACAGGGTGTCCACGAGCAGTACTTC
D: TRBD1
length: 14
J: TRBJ2-7
V: TRBV12-3/TRBV12-4
size: many

CDR3: CASLDSSYNEQFF
DNA: TGTGCTTCTTTGGACAGTTCCTACAATGAGCAGTTCTTC
D: -
length: 13
J: TRBJ2-1
V: TRBV12-3/TRBV12-4
size: -

CDR3: CASSPGTGGETQYF
DNA: TGTGCCAGCAGCCCCGGGACAGGCGGTGAGACCCAGTACTTC
D: TRBD1
length: 14
J: TRBJ2-5
V: TRBV7-6
size: many

CDR3: CATKDRSNTEAFF
DNA: TGTGCCACCAAAGACAGATCGAACACTGAAGCTTTCTTT
D: -
length: 13
J: TRBJ1-1
V: TRBV24-1
size: many

CDR3: CASSFNRVYEQYF
DNA: TGTGCCAGCAGCTTCAACAGAGTCTACGAGCAGTACTTC
D: -
length: 13
J: TRBJ2-7
V: TRBV5-4
size: -

CDR3: CASSYHHDQGSGYTF
DNA: TGTGCCAGCAGTTACCACCATGACCAAGGGAGTGGCTACACCTTC
D: -
length: 15
J: TRBJ1-2
V: TRBV6-2/TRBV6-3
size: many

CDR3: CASSRPGTSGIGELFF
DNA: TGTGCCAGCAGCCGACCCGGGACTAGCGGGATCGGGGAGCTGTTTTTT
D: TRBD2
length: 16
J: TRBJ2-2
V: TRBV3-1
size: -

CDR3: CASSARDRGTDTQYF
DNA: TGCGCCAGCAGCGCCCGGGACAGGGGCACAGATACGCAGTATTTT
D: TRBD1
length: 15
J: TRBJ2-3
V: TRBV5-1
size: -

CDR3: CASSLEGQGYQPQHF
DNA: TGTGCCAGCAGCTTAGAGGGGCAGGGGTATCAGCCCCAGCATTTT
D: -
length: 15
J: TRBJ1-5
V: TRBV7-8
size: many

CDR3: CASSLFIGGVTGELFF
DNA: TGTGCCAGCAGCTTATTCATCGGGGGGGTCACCGGGGAGCTGTTTTTT
D: TRBD2
length: 16
J: TRBJ2-2
V: TRBV7-6
size: few

CDR3: CASSLGGQAWEKLFF
DNA: TGTGCCAGCAGCTTAGGTGGGCAGGCATGGGAAAAACTGTTTTTT
D: -
length: 15
J: TRBJ1-4
V: TRBV7-2
size: -

CDR3: CASSAPAGKAFF
DNA: TGTGCCAGCAGTGCCCCAGCGGGAAAAGCTTTCTTT
D: -
length: 12
J: TRBJ1-1
V: TRBV28
size: many

CDR3: CSAVGLGETQYF
DNA: TGCAGTGCTGTGGGCCTGGGGGAGACCCAGTACTTC
D: -
length: 12
J: TRBJ2-5
V: TRBV20-1
size: few

CDR3: CATSDTTGGFYGYTF
DNA: TGTGCCACCAGTGACACGACAGGGGGCTTCTATGGCTACACCTTC
D: TRBD1
length: 15
J: TRBJ1-2
V: TRBV24-1
size: many

CDR3: CASSYSGSSYNEQFF
DNA: TGCGCCAGCAGCTATTCAGGAAGCTCCTACAATGAGCAGTTCTTC
D: -
length: 15
J: TRBJ2-1
V: TRBV5-1
size: few

CDR3: CASSLSRESEQFF
DNA: TGTGCCAGCAGCTTATCAAGGGAATCCGAGCAGTTCTTC
D: -
length: 13
J: TRBJ2-1
V: TRBV7-6
size: many

CDR3: CASSSYSTGSYGYTF
DNA: TGTGCCAGCAGCTCCTACTCCACAGGGTCCTATGGCTACACCTTC
D: -
length: 15
J: TRBJ1-2
V: TRBV28
size: many

CDR3: CASSTGGLAKNIQYF
DNA: TGTGCCAGCTCAACAGGGGGGTTGGCCAAAAACATTCAGTACTTC
D: TRBD1
length: 15
J: TRBJ2-4
V: TRBV18
size: -

CDR3: CASSSLSEVGYEQYF
DNA: TGTGCCAGCAGTTCCCTTTCTGAAGTCGGCTACGAGCAGTACTTC
D: -
length: 15
J: TRBJ2-7
V: TRBV7-8
size: many

CDR3: CATSDLQAGGAGDTQYF
DNA: TGTGCCACCAGTGATTTGCAAGCGGGAGGGGCTGGAGATACGCAGTATTTT
D: TRBD2
length: 17
J: TRBJ2-3
V: TRBV24-1
size: -

CDR3: CSARWGRSSYNSPLHF
DNA: TGCAGTGCTAGATGGGGCAGAAGCTCCTATAATTCACCCCTCCACTTT
D: -
length: 16
J: TRBJ1-6
V: TRBV20-1
size: -

CDR3: CASSSGGATDTKYF
DNA: TGTGCCAGCAGTTCCGGGGGGGCAACAGATACGAAGTATTTT
D: TRBD2
length: 14
J: TRBJ2-3
V: TRBV7-9
size: -

CDR3: CASSSGDRGVDTEAFF
DNA: TGTGCCAGCAGCTCCGGGGACAGGGGGGTGGACACTGAAGCTTTCTTT
D: TRBD1
length: 16
J: TRBJ1-1
V: TRBV5-4
size: -

CDR3: CATTVSNQPQHF
DNA: TGTGCAACAACCGTTAGCAATCAGCCCCAGCATTTT
D: -
length: 12
J: TRBJ1-5
V: TRBV28
size: many

CDR3: CASAAGVGYEQYF
DNA: TGTGCCAGCGCAGCGGGAGTGGGCTACGAGCAGTACTTC
D: TRBD2
length: 13
J: TRBJ2-7
V: TRBV19
size: few

CDR3: CTSSLGSHSGNTIYF
DNA: TGTACCAGCAGCTTAGGCAGTCACTCTGGAAACACCATATATTTT
D: -
length: 15
J: TRBJ1-3
V: TRBV7-9
size: -

CDR3: CSARAGTGSYEQYF
DNA: TGCAGTGCTAGGGCCGGGACAGGGTCCTACGAGCAGTACTTC
D: TRBD1
length: 14
J: TRBJ2-7
V: TRBV20-1
size: few

CDR3: CASSLKTGTGIRYGYTF
DNA: TGTGCCAGCAGTCTCAAAACCGGGACGGGGATTCGCTATGGCTACACCTTC
D: -
length: 17
J: TRBJ1-2
V: TRBV27
size: -

CDR3: CASSRPQRVETQYF
DNA: TGTGCCAGCAGCCGCCCGCAGAGGGTAGAGACCCAGTACTTC
D: -
length: 14
J: TRBJ2-5
V: TRBV3-1
size: many

CDR3: CASSRGDNTDTQYF
DNA: TGTGCCAGCAGCCGGGGAGATAATACAGATACGCAGTATTTT
D: -
length: 14
J: TRBJ2-3
V: TRBV11-2
size: many

CDR3: CSAPPPRARETQYF
DNA: TGCAGTGCCCCGCCCCCGCGAGCGCGGGAGACCCAGTACTTC
D: -
length: 14
J: TRBJ2-5
V: TRBV20-1
size: few

CDR3: CASSEGGIGTGELFF
DNA: TGTGCCAGCAGTGAAGGGGGGATCGGCACCGGGGAGCTGTTTTTT
D: -
length: 15
J: TRBJ2-2
V: TRBV2
size: many

CDR3: CSARPAGAVNQPQHF
DNA: TGCAGTGCTCGTCCGGCCGGGGCGGTTAATCAGCCCCAGCATTTT
D: -
length: 15
J: TRBJ1-5
V: TRBV20-1
size: many

CDR3: CASSPGTAPYEQYF
DNA: TGCGCCAGCAGCCCGGGGACGGCCCCCTACGAGCAGTACTTC
D: -
length: 14
J: TRBJ2-7
V: TRBV5-1
size: -

CDR3: CASSPAGRSRELFF
DNA: TGTGCCAGCAGCCCAGCAGGTAGGAGCCGGGAGCTGTTTTTT
D: -
length: 14
J: TRBJ2-2
V: TRBV12-3/TRBV12-4
size: -

CDR3: CATSDWTDTQYF
DNA: TGTGCCACCAGTGATTGGACAGATACGCAGTATTTT
D: -
length: 12
J: TRBJ2-3
V: TRBV24-1
size: -

CDR3: CATGTDRNTEAFF
DNA: TGTGCCACAGGGACAGACAGAAACACTGAAGCTTTCTTT
D: TRBD1
length: 13
J: TRBJ1-1
V: TRBV10-3
size: -

CDR3: CASRQGRNEQYF
DNA: TGTGCCAGCAGACAGGGGAGGAACGAGCAGTACTTC
D: -
length: 12
J: TRBJ2-7
V: TRBV28
size: many

CDR3: CASSPKLGIAVYEQYF
DNA: TGTGCCAGCAGCCCGAAACTAGGGATCGCTGTCTACGAGCAGTACTTC
D: -
length: 16
J: TRBJ2-7
V: TRBV3-1
size: many

CDR3: CASSLGPGSGGSTGELFF
DNA: TGTGCCAGCAGCTTAGGGCCAGGGTCAGGTGGGAGCACCGGGGAGCTGTTTTTT
D: -
length: 18
J: TRBJ2-2
V: TRBV11-1
size: few

CDR3: CASSIDPPGHTGADTQYF
DNA: TGTGCCAGTAGTATAGACCCTCCCGGACACACTGGAGCAGATACGCAGTATTTT
D: -
length: 18
J: TRBJ2-3
V: TRBV19
size: few

CDR3: CASSLGRGAYEQYF
DNA: TGTGCCAGCAGCTTAGGCCGGGGTGCCTACGAGCAGTACTTC
D: -
length: 14
J: TRBJ2-7
V: TRBV13
size: few

CDR3: CASSPWTGDETQYF
DNA: TGCGCCAGCAGTCCCTGGACAGGGGACGAGACCCAGTACTTC
D: TRBD1
length: 14
J: TRBJ2-5
V: TRBV10-2
size: -

CDR3: CASSFSGTGRQETQYF
DNA: TGTGCCAGCAGCTTCTCCGGGACAGGGAGACAAGAGACCCAGTACTTC
D: TRBD1
length: 16
J: TRBJ2-5
V: TRBV7-9
size: many

CDR3: CASRDSRNQPQHF
DNA: TGTGCCAGCAGAGACAGCAGGAATCAGCCCCAGCATTTT
D: -
length: 13
J: TRBJ1-5
V: TRBV6-1
size: many

CDR3: CASSLRTGTGYTF
DNA: TGTGCCAGCAGTTTGCGAACCGGGACAGGCTACACCTTC
D: -
length: 13
J: TRBJ1-2
V: TRBV27
size: many

CDR3: CASSLSRDRGQETQYF
DNA: TGTGCCAGCAGCTTAAGCCGGGACAGGGGACAAGAGACCCAGTACTTC
D: TRBD1
length: 16
J: TRBJ2-5
V: TRBV7-9
size: many

CDR3: CSARISGRAPDTQYF
DNA: TGCAGTGCTAGAATTAGCGGGAGGGCCCCAGATACGCAGTATTTT
D: TRBD2
length: 15
J: TRBJ2-3
V: TRBV20-1
size: -

CDR3: CASSQRASSSYNEQFF
DNA: TGTGCCAGCAGCCAAAGGGCATCTAGCTCCTACAATGAGCAGTTCTTC
D: -
length: 16
J: TRBJ2-1
V: TRBV3-1
size: many

CDR3: CATYRYRGRETEAFF
DNA: TGTGCCACCTACCGATACAGGGGGCGGGAAACTGAAGCTTTCTTT
D: TRBD1
length: 15
J: TRBJ1-1
V: TRBV28
size: many